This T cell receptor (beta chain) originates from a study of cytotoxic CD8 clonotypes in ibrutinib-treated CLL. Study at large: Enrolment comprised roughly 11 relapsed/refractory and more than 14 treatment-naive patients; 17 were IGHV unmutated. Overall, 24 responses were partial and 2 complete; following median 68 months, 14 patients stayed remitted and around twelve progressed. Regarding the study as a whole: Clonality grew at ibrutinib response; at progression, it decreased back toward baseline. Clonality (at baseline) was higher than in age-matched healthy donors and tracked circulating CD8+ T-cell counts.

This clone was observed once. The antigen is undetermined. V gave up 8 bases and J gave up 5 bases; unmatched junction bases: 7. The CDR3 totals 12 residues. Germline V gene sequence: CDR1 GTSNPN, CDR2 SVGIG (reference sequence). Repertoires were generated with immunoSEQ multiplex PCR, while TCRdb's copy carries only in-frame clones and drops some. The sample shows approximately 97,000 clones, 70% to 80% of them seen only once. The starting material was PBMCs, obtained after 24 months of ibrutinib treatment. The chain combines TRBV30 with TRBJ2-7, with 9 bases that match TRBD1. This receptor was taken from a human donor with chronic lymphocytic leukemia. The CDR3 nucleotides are TGTGCCGTAACGGACAGGGGAAACGAGCAGTACTTC. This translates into CAVTDRGNEQYF.